What follows is one T cell receptor beta chain and its context. The antigen is not known. TCRdb's table, derived via immunoSEQ multiplex PCR, lists solely in-frame clones and lacks some. The sample yields 100,000 to 150,000 clones, about nine tenths seen once. All patients were mismatch repair deficient, assessed by either PCR or immunohistochemistry. This sample was taken from a study of PD-1 blockade in mismatch repair-deficient tumors. CDR1 and CDR2 from the germline V gene are SGHAT and FQNNGV. The V and J ends lost 0 bases and 8 bases respectively, with 13 bases between them. There are 15 residues in the CDR3. Study-wide findings and caveats: After pembrolizumab, tumor-resident clones rose rapidly, then generally contracted before radiologic responses.

This TCR derives from an adult with mismatch repair-deficient cancer. V is TRBV11-2 and J is TRBJ1-4; TRBD1 might be the D (5 bases). Material: peripheral blood, obtained approximately 72 weeks after starting pembrolizumab. DNA for the CDR3: TGTGCCAGCAGCTTAGATCTAGGCAGGGACGAAAAACTGTTTTTT. This codes for CASSLDLGRDEKLFF.